These 19 T cell receptor beta chains were sequenced from one sample in a study of CD8+CD57+ T cells in acquired aplastic anemia. It was genomic DNA that served as the template for profiling TCR beta VDJ and CDR3. One entry per CDR3 protein, called by TCRdb with MiXCR from the reads. The repertoire holds some 410,000 distinct CDR3 sequences, with roughly 64% as singletons. The sample was sorted CD4+, CD8+, or CD8+CD57+ T cells (not recorded which) from PBMCs. These receptors came from a human donor in good health, serving as a control.

V is TRBV24-1 and J is TRBJ1-2; TRBD1 is a possible D gene (5 bases). Germline V gene lookup returns CDR1 KGHDR and CDR2 SFDVKD. The CDR3 covers 15 residues. Trimming cost V 7 bases and J 2 bases, with 16 bases left between them. CDR3 coding DNA: TGTGCCACCAGCCCGACGGGGGAGGTGAACTATGGCTACACCTTC. Amino acids: CATSPTGEVNYGYTF.

Comments on this clonotype: At one of its ends the junction is not consistent with the germline gene, which may arise from a read error. The V and J genes are TRBV5-1 and TRBJ1-1; no definite D call. Germline V gene lookup returns CDR1 SGHRS and CDR2 YFSETQ. The CDR3 has 15 residues. The DNA for the CDR3 is TGTGCCAGCCGCCGAGCCGCGGCCTCGAACACTGAAGCTTTCTTT. It is translated as CASRRAAASNTEAFF.

This clonotype was found once. CDR3 bases: TGTGCCAGCAGCTGGGCGGGGGGTGGGTCACCCCTCCACTTT. This gives the protein CASSWAGGGSPLHF. This chain uses TRBV2 with TRBJ1-6; possible D gene TRBD1, 5 bases. Trimming pared 6 bases from V and 10 bases from J, leaving 16 bases between. Germline V gene lookup returns CDR1 SNHLY and CDR2 FYNNEI. The CDR3 covers 14 residues.

This clonotype has ten or more counts. The chain is built from TRBV7-2 and TRBJ1-4, with D uncertain. Trimming left V 1 base short and J 3 bases short, with 9 bases between. Germline values: CDR1 SGHTA, CDR2 FQGNSA. This CDR3 contains 15 residues. The CDR3 DNA reads TGTGCCAGCAGCTTAGGGGGAGAGCCTAATGAAAAACTGTTTTTT. This gives the protein CASSLGGEPNEKLFF.

V usage is TRBV7-2 and J usage is TRBJ2-7; D may be TRBD1 or TRBD2 (6 bases each). V was pared by 7 bases and J by 9 bases, with 16 bases between. Germline CDR1 and CDR2: SGHTA and FQGNSA. There are 12 residues in the CDR3. This chain's CDR3 is CASTRGREAQYF. In DNA form, the CDR3 reads TGTGCCAGCACCCGGGGGCGAGAGGCGCAGTACTTC. The whole variable domain, filled in from reference TRBV7-2 and TRBJ2-7, reads GAGVSQSPSNKVTEKGKDVELRCDPISGHTALYWYRQSLGQGLEFLIYFQGNSAPDKSGLPSDRFSAERTGGSVSTLTIQRTQQEDSAVYLCASTRGREAQYFGPGTRLTVT.

This clonotype was seen only a few times. The rearrangement links TRBV6-2 or TRBV6-3 to TRBJ1-1; 8 bases fit TRBD1. The CDR3 is 13 residues long. Looked up from germline, CDR1 is MNHEY and CDR2 is SVGEGT. V was pared by 8 bases and J by 8 bases, with 10 bases of the junction left unmatched. CDR3: CASGTGFGSEAFF. Written as DNA, the CDR3 is TGTGCCAGCGGGACAGGTTTTGGCTCCGAAGCTTTCTTT.

CDR3 residues: CASSQSPGQGTYEQYF. CDR3 DNA: TGTGCCAGCAGCCAGAGCCCGGGACAGGGAACCTACGAGCAGTACTTC. The chain links TRBV9 to TRBJ2-7; 9 bases match TRBD1. The V and J ends lost 4 bases and 2 bases, in that order; junction bases with no gene match: 10. The CDR3 contains 16 residues. Germline assignment: CDR1 SGDLS and CDR2 YYNGEE.

As for this clonotype: Compared with germline, one end of the junction differs, possibly owing to a read error. The chain has TRBV9 and TRBJ1-1; no firm D call. CDR1 is SGDLS and CDR2 is YYNGEE in the germline V gene. The CDR3 has 14 residues. The CDR3 nucleotides read TGTGCCAGCAGCGGAGGAGACCCAGGTAAGGCTGAAGTCTTT. This encodes CASSGGDPGKAEVF.

The sample holds a few counts of this clonotype. The V gene is TRBV24-1, the J gene TRBJ2-7; D might be TRBD1 (5 bases). V was pared by 9 bases and J by 4 bases, with 12 bases between. The CDR3 extends over 12 amino acids. Germline V gives CDR1 KGHDR, CDR2 SFDVKD. CDR3 DNA: TGTGCCACCCGGCCAGGGTGTTACGAGCAGTACTTC. The encoded protein is CATRPGCYEQYF.

The chain employs TRBV9 and TRBJ1-1; 7 bases align to TRBD1. Germline values: CDR1 SGDLS, CDR2 YYNGEE. This CDR3 spans 14 amino acids. Trimming cost V 4 bases and J 14 bases; bases outside gene matches: 17. CDR3 DNA: TGTGCCAGCAGCATCCGACAGGGCTCGGGCTACACCTTCTTT. This gives the protein CASSIRQGSGYTFF.

This clonotype occurred many times. The V and J genes are TRBV10-2 and TRBJ1-2; 7 nucleotides line up with TRBD1. CDR1 WSHSY and CDR2 SAAADI come from the germline V gene. This CDR3 is 14 amino acids long. Trimming took 7 bases from V and 3 from J; bases not matched to a gene: 8. CDR3 loop: CASTPGQAYYGYTF. The DNA for the CDR3 is TGCGCCAGCACCCCCGGACAGGCCTACTATGGCTACACCTTC.

This clonotype has more than one count but fewer than ten. This may be a read error, as it is one base from a much larger clone. V usage is TRBV2 and J usage is TRBJ1-3; possibly TRBD1 for D (5 bases). Germline V gene sequence: CDR1 SNHLY, CDR2 FYNNEI. The CDR3 contains 14 residues. Trimming pared 1 base from V and 2 bases from J, leaving 6 bases between. The CDR3, as DNA: TGTGCCAGCAGTGAAGGCAGGGCTGGAAACACCATATATTTT. Its translation is CASSEGRAGNTIYF.

Details on this clonotype: A read error may produce the germline difference seen at one junction end. The rearrangement links TRBV7-2 to TRBJ1-2; TRBD1 might be the D (5 bases). The CDR3 is made up of 14 amino acids. Per the germline V gene, CDR1 is SGHTA and CDR2 is FQGNSA. Here the CDR3 reads CASSNGRQSTGDLF. The CDR3 DNA reads as TGTGCCAGCAGTAACGGCAGGCAGAGCACCGGGGACCTCTTC.

This clonotype was observed at least ten times. This rearrangement joins TRBV6-5 to TRBJ1-1, with D hard to call. CDR1 MNHEY and CDR2 SVGAGI come from the germline V gene. Trimming shortened V by 6 bases and J by 1 base, and 9 bases separated the two germline ends. This CDR3 is 13 amino acids long. This CDR3 reads CASSPPQNTEAFF. The CDR3 nucleotides are TGTGCCAGCAGCCCGCCGCAGAACACTGAAGCTTTCTTT.

The J gene is TRBJ1-6, the V gene TRBV12-3 or TRBV12-4; TRBD1 might be the D (6 bases). V lost 2 bases and J 9 bases, leaving 11 bases between the germline ends. The CDR3 totals 14 residues. The CDR3: CASSLLTGSSPLHF. CDR3 nucleotide sequence: TGTGCCAGCAGTTTATTAACAGGGAGTTCACCCCTCCACTTT.

In regard to this clonotype: Because the CDR3 is missing its conserved closing phenylalanine or tryptophan, this is likely a read error. Because the CDR3's place on the DNA is in doubt, the DNA is left out and the CDR3 is given as listed by TCRdb. The CDR3 region is CASTGQGYQPQHLG. V is TRBV19 and J is TRBJ1-5; the D call in the table, TRBD1, was not verified against the DNA. The V gene's germline CDR1 is LNHDA and CDR2 SQIVND (reference sequence). The CDR3 spans 14 residues, counting both ends.

The V and J genes are TRBV20-1 and TRBJ1-1; tentatively, D is TRBD1 (5 bases). CDR1 DFQATT and CDR2 SNEGSKA come from the germline V gene (reference sequence). Deletions cut 6 bases from V and 12 bases from J, with 23 bases between. The CDR3 has 13 amino acids. The CDR3 region is CSATRVGTSRTFF. CDR3 in DNA: TGCAGTGCCACAAGGGTCGGGACTAGCAGGACTTTCTTT.

The V call is TRBV2, the J call TRBJ2-5; no definite D call. Germline V gene sequence: CDR1 SNHLY, CDR2 FYNNEI. The V gene lost 4 bases and the J gene lost 3 bases, with 12 bases spanning the gap. The CDR3 totals 14 residues. CDR3 nucleotides: TGTGCCAGCAGTGGGACCAAGACGGAAGAGACCCAGTACTTC. This gives the protein CASSGTKTEETQYF.

The V and J genes are TRBV6-5 and TRBJ2-7; TRBD1 is a possible D gene (6 bases). V gave up 4 bases and J gave up 5 bases, with 15 bases separating them. The CDR3 extends over 14 amino acids. Germline CDR1 is MNHEY and CDR2 is SVGAGI. As DNA, the CDR3 is TGTGCCAGCAGTTCCCCCAGGGGTTCGAACGAGCAGTACTTC. Residues: CASSSPRGSNEQYF.